These T cell receptor beta chains were read from a single sample in a study of blood T cell repertoires in COVID-19. Clones were sequenced by immunoSEQ multiplex PCR, and TCRdb holds only the in-frame ones, with some missing. The sample includes some 180,000 clones, 84% seen only once; the top ten take 2.5% to 3%. The sequenced material came from peripheral blood. The receptor source for this set is an elderly woman with COVID-19, enrolled during active disease. Each CDR3 is given with its conserved first and last residue. The D gene is left open where the match is weak. For some rows the clone size is stated as once, few or many, or as a class when expanded; others skip it.

d_call	clone_size	v_call	j_call	cdr3_nt	cdr3_aa
.	.	TRBV18	TRBJ1-3	TGTGCCAGCTCACCCCTAGAACACGGAAACACCATATATTTT	CASSPLEHGNTIYF
.	few	TRBV18	TRBJ2-7	TGTGCCAGCTCACCCAGGGGAGAAGTCTACGAGCAGTACTTC	CASSPRGEVYEQYF
.	.	TRBV6-6	TRBJ2-7	TGTGCCAGCAGTTACTCAGCAGACACCTACGAGCAGTACTTC	CASSYSADTYEQYF
.	.	TRBV11-2	TRBJ1-5	TGTGCCAGCAGCCCCTTCGGGACAAGAGGAAGCAATCAGCCCCAGCATTTT	CASSPFGTRGSNQPQHF
.	.	TRBV5-1	TRBJ2-3	TGCGCCAGCAGCGGAAGGACAGCCGCAGATACGCAGTATTTT	CASSGRTAADTQYF
TRBD1	.	TRBV2	TRBJ1-1	TGTGCCAGCAGTGAAAGCCCGGGACAGGGGTTTAGCACTGAAGCTTTCTTT	CASSESPGQGFSTEAFF
TRBD1	.	TRBV18	TRBJ1-2	TGTGCCAGCTCACCACTTGGGACAGGCTATGGCTACACCTTC	CASSPLGTGYGYTF
.	.	TRBV2	TRBJ2-7	TGTGCCAGCGGACGGGGCTCCTACGAGCAGTACTTC	CASGRGSYEQYF
TRBD1	.	TRBV2	TRBJ1-3	TGTGCCAGCAGTGAACAGGGGGACACCATATATTTT	CASSEQGDTIYF
TRBD1	.	TRBV27	TRBJ2-5	TGTGCCAGCAGTTTAATGTTGGTTTGGACAGGGAAGGAGGAGACCCAGTACTTC	CASSLMLVWTGKEETQYF
TRBD2	.	TRBV7-9	TRBJ2-7	TGTGCCAGCAGCTTAGGGGTCGGGGGGTATAACTACGAGCAGTACTTC	CASSLGVGGYNYEQYF
TRBD2	.	TRBV15	TRBJ2-1	TGTGCCACCAGCGAAGGGCGGGGGGGCTACAATGAGCAGTTCTTC	CATSEGRGGYNEQFF
.	.	TRBV28	TRBJ2-3	TGTGCCAGCAGTTTAAACAGGGAAGGCACAGATACGCAGTATTTT	CASSLNREGTDTQYF
.	few	TRBV28	TRBJ1-1	TGTGCCAGCAGTCAAATAGACACTGAAGCTTTCTTT	CASSQIDTEAFF
.	.	TRBV12-3/TRBV12-4	TRBJ2-3	TGTGCCAGCAGTCTTTCGGAGGCTACGCAGTATTTT	CASSLSEATQYF
.	.	TRBV12-3/TRBV12-4	TRBJ1-2	TGTGCCAGCAGACTACAGGATTCTGGTGGCTACACCTTC	CASRLQDSGGYTF
TRBD2	.	TRBV4-3	TRBJ2-2	TGCGCCAGCAGCCAAGTGACTAGCGGGAACACCGGGGAGCTGTTTTTT	CASSQVTSGNTGELFF
TRBD1	.	TRBV10-3	TRBJ1-6	TGTGCCATCAGCCTACTGACAGGGGGTAATTCACCCCTCCACTTT	CAISLLTGGNSPLHF
TRBD2	.	TRBV28	TRBJ2-1	TGTGCCAGCAGAGAACTTACCGGCCTAGCGGGTTACAATGAGCAGTTCTTC	CASRELTGLAGYNEQFF
.	.	TRBV30	TRBJ2-5	TGTGCCTGGAGTGACAGGGTCCAAGAGACCCAGTACTTC	CAWSDRVQETQYF
TRBD2	.	TRBV10-3	TRBJ2-3	TGTGCCGGCGGAGCTAGCGGGGGCACAGATACGCAGTATTTT	CAGGASGGTDTQYF
TRBD2	.	TRBV2	TRBJ2-3	TGTGCCAGCAGTCGCCCTCTCAGCGGGGGGAACGCAGATACGCAGTATTTT	CASSRPLSGGNADTQYF
.	.	TRBV2	TRBJ2-3	TGTGCCAGCAGTGAAGCGTGGGTAGCGAACACAGATACGCAGTATTTT	CASSEAWVANTDTQYF
TRBD2	.	TRBV2	TRBJ2-3	TGTGCCCAGAGAGGGTTAGCGGGAGATACGCAGTATTTT	CAQRGLAGDTQYF
.	.	TRBV18	TRBJ1-2	TGTGCCAGCTCACCAAATAGGGAGAACGGCTACACCTTC	CASSPNRENGYTF
.	.	TRBV5-1	TRBJ2-5	TGCGCCAGCAGCTTACAGGGAGAGACCCAGTACTTC	CASSLQGETQYF
TRBD2	.	TRBV5-6	TRBJ2-5	TGTGCCAGCAGCTTGGAAGGTTGGGGACTAGCGGACCAAGAGACCCAGTACTTC	CASSLEGWGLADQETQYF
TRBD2	.	TRBV7-9	TRBJ2-2	TGTGCCAGCAGCGCCGGGACTAGCGGGTCAACCGGGGAGCTGTTTTTT	CASSAGTSGSTGELFF
.	.	TRBV5-1	TRBJ2-6	TGCGCCAGTCGGGAGCGGCCAGACTCTGGGGCCAACGTCCTGACTTTC	CASRERPDSGANVLTF
TRBD1	few	TRBV11-2	TRBJ2-1	TGTGCCAGCAGGGAGACAGGGGGCCGGTATGAGCAGTTCTTC	CASRETGGRYEQFF
TRBD1	.	TRBV6-5	TRBJ2-3	TGTGCCAGCATCGGGACAGGGACAGATACGCAGTATTTT	CASIGTGTDTQYF
.	.	TRBV9	TRBJ1-2	TGTGCCAGCAGCCAGACAGTAATCTATGGCTACACCTTC	CASSQTVIYGYTF
.	.	TRBV4-1	TRBJ1-4	TGCGCCAGCAGCCAAGGTCTCGAGAGGGTAGGGGAAAAACTGTTTTTT	CASSQGLERVGEKLFF
TRBD2	.	TRBV6-6	TRBJ2-7	TGTGCCAGCAGTCCCGGGGGGACCCGCTACGAGCAGTACTTC	CASSPGGTRYEQYF
.	.	TRBV5-1	TRBJ2-3	TGCGCCAGCAGTGAGCTAGCTGGGCGCACAGATACGCAGTATTTT	CASSELAGRTDTQYF
TRBD1	.	TRBV11-3	TRBJ2-1	TGTGCCAGCAGCTTAAGGGACAGGGGGTACAATGAGCAGTTCTTC	CASSLRDRGYNEQFF
.	.	TRBV25-1	TRBJ2-7	TGTGCCAGCAGTGAGGGCCCGTGGGAGCAGTACTTC	CASSEGPWEQYF
.	.	TRBV5-5	TRBJ1-4	TGTGCCAGCAGCTTGGATGCAGGGTACGAAAAACTGTTTTTT	CASSLDAGYEKLFF
TRBD2	.	TRBV10-3	TRBJ2-7	TGTGCCATCAGTGACCCCGGTTTCGAGCGGGGGGCCGGGGACGAGCAGTACTTC	CAISDPGFERGAGDEQYF
.	.	TRBV30	TRBJ2-7	TGTGCCTGGAGTTATTCGTACTACGAGCAGTACTTC	CAWSYSYYEQYF
TRBD2	.	TRBV7-2	TRBJ2-1	TGTGCCAGCAGCTGGGACTACTACAATGAGCAGTTCTTC	CASSWDYYNEQFF
TRBD1	.	TRBV6-5	TRBJ1-4	TGTGCCAGCAGTTACAGGACAGGGACTAATGAAAAACTGTTTTTT	CASSYRTGTNEKLFF
TRBD1	.	TRBV25-1	TRBJ1-4	TGTGCCAGCAGTCCAGACAGGGGGCGCATGACTAATGAAAAACTGTTTTTT	CASSPDRGRMTNEKLFF
TRBD1	.	TRBV14	TRBJ2-1	TGTGCCAGCAGCCAAGTGGCGCGGACAGGGGGCGGTGAGCAGTTCTTC	CASSQVARTGGGEQFF
.	.	TRBV29-1	TRBJ1-2	TGCAGCGTGGGCCAGGGTAATGGCTACACCTTC	CSVGQGNGYTF
.	.	TRBV12-5	TRBJ1-2	TGTGCTAGTGCTAGGGTTGGGGGCCCCTCTAACTATGGCTACACCTTC	CASARVGGPSNYGYTF
TRBD1	.	TRBV6-5	TRBJ2-1	TGTGCCAGCACCAAGACAGGGGGGCCCTACAATGAGCAGTTCTTC	CASTKTGGPYNEQFF